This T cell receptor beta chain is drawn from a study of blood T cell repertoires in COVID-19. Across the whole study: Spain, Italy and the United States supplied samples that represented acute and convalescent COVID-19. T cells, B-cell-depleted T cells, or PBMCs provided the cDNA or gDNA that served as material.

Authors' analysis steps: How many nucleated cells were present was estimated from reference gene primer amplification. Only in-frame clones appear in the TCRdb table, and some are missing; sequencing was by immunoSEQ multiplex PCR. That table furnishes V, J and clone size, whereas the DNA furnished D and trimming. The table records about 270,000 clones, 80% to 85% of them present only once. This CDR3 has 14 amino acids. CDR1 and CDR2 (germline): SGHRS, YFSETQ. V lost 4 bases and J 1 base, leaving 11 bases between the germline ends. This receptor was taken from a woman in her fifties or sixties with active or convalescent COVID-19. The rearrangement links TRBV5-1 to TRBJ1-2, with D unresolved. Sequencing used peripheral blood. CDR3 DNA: TGCGCCAGCAGCCCGAATGAGGTTAACTATGGCTACACCTTC. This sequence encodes CASSPNEVNYGYTF.